A single sample is the source of the 23 T cell receptor beta chains below, sequenced in a study of T cell changes during pregnancy in multiple sclerosis. Profiled with immunoSEQ multiplex PCR; TCRdb holds only in-frame clones, not every one. Of 85,000 to 120,000 clones in the sample, around 90% were seen once. The sequencing here drew on peripheral blood, taken after pregnancy. Receptors originate from a female donor with multiple sclerosis, enrolled in a pregnancy study.

The CDR3 sequence is CASSIGLGGSYEQYF. The CDR3 DNA sequence: TGTGCCAGTAGTATCGGACTCGGAGGGTCTTACGAGCAGTACTTC. J is TRBJ2-7 and V is TRBV19; possibly TRBD2 for D (6 bases). This CDR3 contains 15 residues. V lost 3 bases and J lost 4, with 16 bases in between. Germline CDR1 and CDR2: LNHDA and SQIVND (reference sequence).

This chain connects TRBV7-9 to TRBJ2-1; 9 bases align to TRBD2. This CDR3 spans 16 amino acids. J was trimmed by 4 bases and V by 4 bases; bases with no gene match: 8. In germline, CDR1 is SEHNR, CDR2 FQNEAQ (reference sequence). The chain's CDR3 is CASSSPAGGTYNEQFF. The DNA of the CDR3 is TGTGCCAGCAGCTCCCCAGCGGGGGGTACATACAATGAGCAGTTCTTC.

A single count supports this clone. The genes are TRBV28 and TRBJ1-2; D possibly corresponds to TRBD1 (5 bases). Germline CDR1 and CDR2: MDHEN and SYDVKM. This CDR3 has 17 residues. V lost 5 bases and J lost 0, with 19 bases in between. The DNA for the CDR3 is TGTGCCAGCAGTGAGACAGTTCGGAATGGGCCTAACTATGGCTACACCTTC. Amino acid sequence: CASSETVRNGPNYGYTF.

The J gene is TRBJ2-1, the V gene TRBV7-2, with TRBD1 matching 9 bases. There are 16 residues in the CDR3. V trimming: 0 bases; J trimming: 8 bases; junction bases outside the gene matches: 8. The germline gives CDR1 SGHTA, CDR2 FQGNSA. This CDR3 is CASSLALTGGKYEQFF. CDR3 DNA: TGTGCCAGCAGCTTAGCGTTGACAGGGGGTAAATATGAGCAGTTCTTC.

This clone was detected once. V and J are TRBV27 and TRBJ2-3; possibly TRBD2 for D (6 bases). Between the trimmed V and J ends, which lost 11 bases and 0 bases, there was a span of 12 bases. CDR3 length: 13 residues. The germline V gene encodes CDR1 MNHEY and CDR2 SMNVEV (reference sequence). The CDR3 region is CAAGEASTDTQYF. The CDR3 nucleotides read TGTGCCGCTGGGGAGGCTAGCACAGATACGCAGTATTTT.

V gene TRBV2 combines with J gene TRBJ1-5; 7 positions agree with TRBD1. Germline V CDR1 and CDR2: SNHLY, FYNNEI. With 4 bases clipped from V and 9 bases from J, the junction kept 6 bases outside the gene matches. The CDR3 length is 13 residues. CDR3 protein: CASSGDSLGPQHF. CDR3 DNA: TGTGCCAGCAGTGGGGACAGCTTAGGGCCCCAGCATTTT.

The gene calls are TRBV2 and TRBJ2-2; 7 nucleotides align to TRBD2. V was pared by 4 bases and J by 4 bases, with 3 bases of the junction left unmatched. This CDR3 is built from 14 residues. Per the germline V gene, CDR1 is SNHLY and CDR2 is FYNNEI. This CDR3 reads CASSGEGSTGELFF. The CDR3 coding sequence is TGTGCCAGCAGTGGGGAGGGGAGCACCGGGGAGCTGTTTTTT.

The chain combines TRBV7-3 with TRBJ2-1, with TRBD2 matching 8 bases. With 5 bases clipped from V and 6 bases from J, the junction kept 9 bases outside the gene matches. This CDR3 is 15 amino acids long. CDR1 SGHTA and CDR2 FQGTGA come from the germline V gene. The CDR3 sequence is CASSLDGGVPNEQFF. The CDR3 DNA reads as TGTGCCAGCAGCCTCGACGGGGGGGTCCCCAATGAGCAGTTCTTC.

This clone was recorded once. The chain carries TRBV28 and TRBJ1-2; D gene unclear. Germline lookup yields CDR1 MDHEN and CDR2 SYDVKM. There are 13 residues in the CDR3. V lost 6 bases and J 8 bases, leaving 16 bases between the germline ends. This CDR3 is CASRHGPGEGYTF. DNA of the CDR3: TGTGCCAGCAGACACGGTCCAGGTGAGGGCTACACCTTC.

The J gene is TRBJ1-5, the V gene TRBV7-8; TRBD1 is a possible D gene (5 bases). Per the germline V gene, CDR1 is SGHVS and CDR2 is FQNEAQ. V was cut by 0 bases and J by 6 bases, with 18 bases left in between. This CDR3 has 17 amino acids. Here the CDR3 DNA reads TGTGCCAGCAGCTTAGCGCAGGTCAGGGCCCTTGGTCAGCCCCAGCATTTT. Translating gives CASSLAQVRALGQPQHF.

The DNA of the CDR3 is TGTGCCAGCAGTTACTCGGGGACAGGCCAGCCCCAGCATTTT. Amino acids: CASSYSGTGQPQHF. The chain joins TRBV6-6 to TRBJ1-5, with TRBD1 identical over 8 bases. The junction had 2 bases not matched to a gene; V was cut back by 0 bases and J by 7 bases. From germline, CDR1 is MNHNY and CDR2 SVGAGI (reference sequence). The CDR3 loop spans 14 amino acids.

The J gene is TRBJ2-7, the V gene TRBV6-1; 7 bases align to TRBD1. This CDR3 contains 15 residues. J was trimmed by 3 bases and V by 5 bases; bases with no gene match: 10. From germline, CDR1 is MNHNS and CDR2 SASEGT. CDR3 nucleotides: TGTGCCAGCAGTACAACAGGGGATTTATTCTACGAGCAGTACTTC. Its protein is CASSTTGDLFYEQYF.

CDR3 coding DNA: TGTGCCAGCAGTGAACCAGGGGTGCCGGGGCCCCAGCATTTT. Its translation: CASSEPGVPGPQHF. V gene TRBV6-1 combines with J gene TRBJ1-5, with a weak D call TRBD1 (6 bases). This CDR3 comprises 14 residues. Germline CDR1 MNHNS, CDR2 SASEGT. With 2 bases removed from V and 9 bases from J, the gap between germline ends came to 14 bases.

The genes are TRBV18 and TRBJ2-7, with TRBD2 identical over 8 bases. CDR1 KGHSH and CDR2 LQKENI come from the germline V gene. This CDR3 is built from 15 residues. V was pared by 3 bases and J by 2 bases, with 6 bases of the junction left unmatched. The CDR3 DNA sequence: TGTGCCAGCTCACCCCGCAGCGGGGGCCCCTACGAGCAGTACTTC. Translated: CASSPRSGGPYEQYF.

V is TRBV5-1 and J is TRBJ2-3; 10 nucleotides line up with TRBD2. This CDR3 spans 16 amino acids. Per the germline V gene, CDR1 is SGHRS and CDR2 is YFSETQ. The V segment lost 3 bases and the J segment 1 base; nucleotides outside the gene matches: 5. CDR3 nucleotides: TGCGCCAGCAGCTCTTTGACTAGCGGGCGCACAGATACGCAGTATTTT. As protein: CASSSLTSGRTDTQYF.

This chain links TRBV7-9 with TRBJ1-1; D is unresolved. This CDR3 is built from 13 residues. CDR1 SEHNR and CDR2 FQNEAQ come from the germline V gene (reference sequence). With 4 bases removed from V and 4 bases from J, the gap between germline ends came to 10 bases. CDR3 nucleotides: TGTGCCAGCAGCTCCCCCGGTGGCACTGAAGCTTTCTTT. Its protein product is CASSSPGGTEAFF.

This clone was observed once. The J gene is TRBJ2-1, the V gene TRBV6-6; 10 positions match TRBD2. The CDR3 consists of 15 residues. The V gene's germline CDR1 is MNHNY and CDR2 SVGAGI (reference sequence). V gave up 6 bases and J gave up 6 bases; unmatched junction bases: 8. CDR3 amino acids: CASRPSGTSVNEQFF. CDR3 in DNA: TGTGCCAGCAGACCCTCCGGGACTAGCGTCAATGAGCAGTTCTTC.

The rearrangement uses TRBV19 and TRBJ1-4; D is possibly TRBD1 (6 bases). The germline CDR1 and CDR2 sequences are LNHDA and SQIVND (reference sequence). The V end was cut by 7 bases, the J end by 2 bases, with 14 bases between. CDR3 length equals 15 residues. In DNA, the CDR3 is TGTGCCAGTAACCCTACAGGGTCGACTAATGAAAAACTGTTTTTT. As protein: CASNPTGSTNEKLFF. Drawing the rest from reference TRBV19 and TRBJ1-4, the complete variable domain is DGGITQSPKYLFRKEGQNVTLSCEQNLNHDAMYWYRQDPGQGLRLIYYSQIVNDFQKGDIAEGYSVSREKKESFPLTVTSAQKNPTAFYLCASNPTGSTNEKLFFGSGTQLSVL.

The chain is built from TRBV11-2 and TRBJ2-7; D is possibly TRBD2 (5 bases). The V end lost 6 bases, the J end lost 4 bases, and 16 bases lay between the germline ends. Germline CDR1 SGHAT, CDR2 FQNNGV. This CDR3 is built from 14 residues. The CDR3 loop reads CASRRPGFSYEQYF. The DNA of the CDR3 is TGTGCCAGCAGGAGGCCGGGGTTCTCATACGAGCAGTACTTC.

V is TRBV6-1 and J is TRBJ2-1; no clear D gene. Germline CDR1 and CDR2: MNHNS and SASEGT. The V end was cut by 2 bases, the J end by 3 bases, with 5 bases between. This CDR3 comprises 13 residues. CDR3 in DNA: TGTGCCAGCAGTGAATATTACTACAATGAGCAGTTCTTC. This gives the protein CASSEYYYNEQFF.

The chain couples TRBV27 to TRBJ1-2; a possible D gene is TRBD1 (5 bases). V lost 6 bases and J 7 bases, leaving 18 bases between the germline ends. CDR1 is MNHEY and CDR2 is SMNVEV in the germline V gene (reference sequence). The CDR3 is 14 amino acids. In DNA form, the CDR3 reads TGTGCCAGCAGACCCCTGGGGGGGGAGGGTGGCTACACCTTC. Its translation is CASRPLGGEGGYTF.

This chain joins TRBV7-8 and TRBJ2-7; TRBD1 matches 11 bases. Germline V gene lookup returns CDR1 SGHVS and CDR2 FQNEAQ. The ends lost 1 base at V and 5 bases at J; junction bases unmatched: 7. The CDR3 loop spans 16 amino acids. The CDR3 nucleotides read TGTGCCAGCAGCTTAGGGCGGACAGGGGGCCTCAACGAGCAGTACTTC. Amino acids: CASSLGRTGGLNEQYF.

V and J are TRBV18 and TRBJ2-2; possible D gene TRBD2, 5 bases. The CDR3 contains 14 residues. Germline lookup yields CDR1 KGHSH and CDR2 LQKENI. The V end lost 5 bases, the J end lost 5 bases, and 12 bases lay between the germline ends. CDR3 DNA: TGTGCCAGCTCAGGGCCCGGCGGGACCGGGGAGCTGTTTTTT. It yields the protein CASSGPGGTGELFF.